The 8 T cell receptor beta chains below all came from one sample that was sequenced in a study of T cells in localized non-small cell lung cancer. Clones were read by immunoSEQ multiplex PCR, and TCRdb kept only the in-frame ones, dropping some. This sample has around 39,000 clones, with approximately 89% found just once. This specimen was peripheral blood, taken before any cancer treatment. Receptor source: a woman between 35 and 75 years old with stage I lung adenocarcinoma.

The chain has TRBV7-2 and TRBJ1-1; the match to TRBD1 covers 8 bases. Trimming removed 4 bases from V and 4 bases from J; junction bases left unmatched: 11. Germline-derived CDR1 and CDR2 are SGHTA and FQGNSA. The CDR3 is made up of 16 amino acids. CDR3 in DNA: TGTGCCAGCAGCTGGGAGGCAGGGGGCGCCGGCACTGAAGCTTTCTTT. Amino acid sequence: CASSWEAGGAGTEAFF.

V and J are TRBV6-5 and TRBJ2-2; no clear D. From germline, CDR1 is MNHEY and CDR2 SVGAGI. Trimming shortened V by 0 bases and J by 7 bases, and 12 bases separated the two germline ends. CDR3 length equals 15 residues. The CDR3, as DNA: TGTGCCAGCAGTTACTCTGGCCCGACCTACGGGGAGCTGTTTTTT. Translation: CASSYSGPTYGELFF.

This clone appeared a few times. The chain combines TRBV7-9 with TRBJ2-7, with D perhaps assigned TRBD1 or TRBD2 (5 bases each). The V end was cut by 3 bases, the J end by 6 bases, with 15 bases between. CDR3 length: 14 amino acids. The germline V gene encodes CDR1 SEHNR and CDR2 FQNEAQ (reference sequence). The CDR3 sequence: CASSFRGSGFEQYF. In DNA, the CDR3 is TGTGCCAGCAGCTTCCGGGGCTCGGGGTTCGAGCAGTACTTC.

The chain couples TRBV7-2 to TRBJ2-5, with 8 bases lining up with TRBD2. This CDR3 region has 16 residues. Germline CDR1 SGHTA, CDR2 FQGNSA. Losses at the gene ends were 6 bases for V and 1 base for J; bases not matched to a gene: 10. This CDR3 reads CASSLLPGGSQETQYF. The CDR3 bases are TGTGCCAGCAGTCTTCTGCCGGGGGGGAGCCAAGAGACCCAGTACTTC.

The genes are TRBV28 and TRBJ1-2, with 8 bases identical to TRBD1. Per the germline V gene, CDR1 is MDHEN and CDR2 is SYDVKM. J lost 4 bases, V lost 5 bases, and 6 bases had no gene match. The CDR3 loop spans 14 amino acids. The CDR3 coding sequence is TGTGCCAGCAGTCTCGGGACAGGAAGCTATGGCTACACCTTC. It yields the protein CASSLGTGSYGYTF.

The chain joins TRBV5-1 to TRBJ2-5; 11 bases are shared with TRBD2. Germline CDR1 reads SGHRS; CDR2 reads YFSETQ. This CDR3 has 21 amino acids. The ends lost 1 base at V and 2 bases at J; junction bases unmatched: 19. The CDR3 DNA sequence: TGCGCCAGCAGCTTGTGGTATACCGGGACTAGCGGCAAGCGGGTGCAAGAGACCCAGTACTTC. Translated: CASSLWYTGTSGKRVQETQYF.

The chain combines TRBV6-5 with TRBJ2-7, with D perhaps TRBD1 or TRBD2 (5 bases each). The V end was cut by 6 bases, the J end by 3 bases, with 12 bases between. The CDR3 consists of 13 residues. Germline V gene data show CDR1 as MNHEY and CDR2 as SVGAGI. The CDR3 nucleotides are TGTGCCAGCAGATCGGGACCGAGCTACGAGCAGTACTTC. It encodes CASRSGPSYEQYF.

The chain couples TRBV6-1 to TRBJ1-5, with D uncertain. Between the trimmed V and J ends, which lost 6 bases and 3 bases, there was a span of 12 bases. The CDR3 is 14 amino acids. Germline V lookup: CDR1 MNHNS, CDR2 SASEGT. The CDR3 loop is CASRGYSYNQPQHF. CDR3 nucleotides: TGTGCCAGCAGGGGGTACAGCTACAATCAGCCCCAGCATTTT.